This T cell receptor beta chain derives from a study of blood T cell repertoires in COVID-19. Study information: Specimens from acute and convalescent COVID-19 originated in the United States, Italy and Spain. In each case, the material was cDNA or gDNA derived from T cells, B-cell-depleted T cells, or PBMCs.

Trimming took off 1 base at V and 1 base at J, with 8 bases between the two ends. CDR3 length: 15 residues. The V gene's germline CDR1 is SGHRS and CDR2 YFSETQ. Per the authors' pipeline: The assay estimated nucleated cells by amplifying reference gene primers. Sequencing was performed with immunoSEQ multiplex PCR; in TCRdb, only in-frame clones are kept and a portion is missing. The V and J calls and clone size come from that table; D and trimming were worked out from the DNA. The table lists some 90,000 clones, about 83% of them singletons. The receptor's source is a human donor in a cohort sampled during active COVID-19. The specimen was peripheral blood. The rearrangement joins TRBV5-1 to TRBJ2-2; D unclear. CDR3 DNA: TGCGCCAGCAGCTTGAGCTCCTGGAACACCGGGGAGCTGTTTTTT. Translating gives CASSLSSWNTGELFF. The full variable domain, completed using reference TRBV5-1 and TRBJ2-2, is KAGVTQTPRYLIKTRGQQVTLSCSPISGHRSVSWYQQTPGQGLQFLFEYFSETQRNKGNFPGRFSGRQFSNSRSEMNVSTLELGDSALYLCASSLSSWNTGELFFGEGSRLTVL.